This T cell receptor (beta chain) was identified in a study of T-cell memory formation after mild COVID-19. The study's findings and limits: The study found balanced CD4/CD8 in clones contracting day 15 to 85 and a CD4+ lean in later expanders.

Per germline, CDR1 LGHDT and CDR2 YNNKEL (reference sequence). This CDR3 is 13 amino acids long. The V end lost 3 bases, the J end lost 8 bases, and 13 bases lay between the germline ends. This clonotype has a handful of counts. Antigen: not known. One entry per CDR3 protein, called by TCRdb with MiXCR from the 5' RACE reads. The data show 560,000 or so distinct CDR3 sequences, with roughly 17% seen just once and just over 8% held by the top ten. This receptor was obtained from an adult woman who had mild COVID-19 (a few samples of this study predate the infection). Cell type and time point are not known. V gene TRBV3-1 combines with J gene TRBJ1-2; a weak D match, TRBD1 (5 bases). The source material was PBMCs or a T cell subset sorted from them (not recorded which). The CDR3 DNA sequence: TGTGCCAGCAGCCACGATCCAGGGAGGGGCTACACCTTC. Its translation is CASSHDPGRGYTF.